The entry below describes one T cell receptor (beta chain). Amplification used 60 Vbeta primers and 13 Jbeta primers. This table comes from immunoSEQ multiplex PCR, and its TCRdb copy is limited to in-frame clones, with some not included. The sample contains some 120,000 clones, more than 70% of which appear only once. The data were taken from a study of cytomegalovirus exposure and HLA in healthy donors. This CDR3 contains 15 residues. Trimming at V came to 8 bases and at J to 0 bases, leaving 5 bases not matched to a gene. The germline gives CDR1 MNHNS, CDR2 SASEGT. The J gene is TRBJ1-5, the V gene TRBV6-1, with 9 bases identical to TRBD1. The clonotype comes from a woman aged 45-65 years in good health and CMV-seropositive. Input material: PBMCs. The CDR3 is CASLRDRVSNQPQHF. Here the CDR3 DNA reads TGTGCCAGCCTTCGGGACAGGGTTAGCAATCAGCCCCAGCATTTT.